This TCR beta chain is drawn from a study of T cell repertoires in cytomegalovirus infection. This clonotype was detected only a few times. The antigen is undetermined. Germline V gene data show CDR1 as LGHNA and CDR2 as YSLEER. The V end was cut by 4 bases, the J end by 1 base, with 13 bases between. CDR3 size: 15 residues. TCRdb redid the calling of the reads with MiXCR, one entry per CDR3 protein. The sample holds roughly 920,000 distinct CDR3 sequences, around 30% seen once. This TCR was sampled from a human donor in good health (CMV status not recorded). Some clones in this sample may be carry-over from other donors' samples. The chain employs TRBV4-3 and TRBJ1-1, with D possibly TRBD1 on 6 matching bases. Specimen: cultured CD8+ T cells from PBMCs, collected from culture after CMV antigen stimulation. This CDR3 reads CASSLLGAQNTEAFF. In DNA form, the CDR3 reads TGCGCCAGCAGCCTCTTGGGGGCTCAGAACACTGAAGCTTTCTTT.